The clone carrying this T cell receptor (beta chain) was observed a single time. Its target is not known. A single base separates this from a much larger clone, so it may be a read error. Germline V lookup: CDR1 LGHNA, CDR2 YSLEER. The germline V and J ends were trimmed by 2 bases and 3 bases, with 16 bases remaining between them. The length of the CDR3 is 16 residues. Sorting recovered naive CD8 T cells on a CD8+CD4-CCR7+CD45RA+ profile. This entry is derived from a study of molecular identifiers for immune sequencing clone quantification. TCRdb called the PCR reads again in MiXCR, with one record for every CDR3 protein. The data hold approximately 500,000 distinct CDR3 sequences, with roughly a fifth observed a single time. Regarding the study as a whole: Reportedly, one cell's Jurkat TCR RNA was detected within 1,100,000 naive CD8 cells.

The chain links TRBV4-3 to TRBJ1-1; possible D gene TRBD1, 5 bases. Specimen: naive CD8+ T cells from blood, with Jurkat cell RNA spiked in. Documented subset: FACS-sorted CD8+CD4-CCR7+CD45RA+ naive T cells. This TCR came from a human donor in good health. Some libraries in this study had Jurkat cell RNA spiked in. The CDR3 sequence is CASSQMRGPLDTEAFF. As DNA, the CDR3 is TGCGCCAGCAGCCAAATGAGGGGCCCTCTGGACACTGAAGCTTTCTTT.